The text below deals with one T cell receptor beta chain. The CDR3 sequence is 15 residues long. CDR1 and CDR2 (germline): MNHEY, SVGAGI. The germline V and J ends were trimmed by 3 bases and 0 bases, with 9 bases remaining between them. This specimen comes from a study of blood T cell repertoires in COVID-19. Study processing details: Counts of nucleated cells, estimated from reference gene primer amplification, were obtained. Measured with immunoSEQ multiplex PCR; TCRdb has only the in-frame clones, and not every one. The V and J calls and the clone size are those of that table, but D and trimming were determined from the DNA. The sample holds about 73,000 clones, about 80% seen once.

The sequence was obtained from a human donor in a cohort sampled during active COVID-19. The chain recombines TRBV6-5 with TRBJ2-1; no reliable D call. Material: peripheral blood. Here the CDR3 DNA reads TGTGCCAGCAGTTATACCGGTGGCTCCTACAATGAGCAGTTCTTC. This codes for CASSYTGGSYNEQFF.